This T cell receptor (beta chain) was obtained from a study of early T cells in non-severe SARS-CoV-2 infection. Across the whole study: It was bulk RNA from unsorted whole blood that was sequenced, and the chains were unpaired.

Individual cDNA molecules received unique molecular identifiers during library preparation. TCRdb itself ran the 5' RACE reads through MiXCR, one entry per CDR3 protein. The sample lists some 41,000 distinct CDR3 sequences; 20% to 25% were seen once. In its sample, this clonotype was seen many times. The CDR3 runs 13 residues. Looked up from germline, CDR1 is SGDLS and CDR2 is YYNGEE. Between the trimmed V and J ends, which lost 0 bases and 9 bases, there was a span of 10 bases. Material: whole blood, obtained at baseline. This clonotype originated in an adult who was a healthcare worker with PCR-confirmed SARS-CoV-2 infection or an uninfected control (not recorded which). The V and J genes are TRBV9 and TRBJ2-1; D is possibly TRBD1 (6 bases). This CDR3 reads CASSVVATGEQFF. In DNA, the CDR3 is TGTGCCAGCAGCGTAGTGGCGACAGGTGAGCAGTTCTTC.